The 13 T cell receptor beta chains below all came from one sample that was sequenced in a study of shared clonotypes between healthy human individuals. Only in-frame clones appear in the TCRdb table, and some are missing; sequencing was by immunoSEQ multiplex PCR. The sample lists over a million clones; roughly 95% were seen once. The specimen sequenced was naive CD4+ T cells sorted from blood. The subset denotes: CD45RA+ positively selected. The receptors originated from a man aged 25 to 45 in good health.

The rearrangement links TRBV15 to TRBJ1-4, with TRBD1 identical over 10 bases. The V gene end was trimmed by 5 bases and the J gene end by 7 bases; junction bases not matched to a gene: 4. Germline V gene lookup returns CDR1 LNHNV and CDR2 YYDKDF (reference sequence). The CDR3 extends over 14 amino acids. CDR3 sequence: CATSGGQGFEKLFF. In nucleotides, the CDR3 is TGTGCCACCAGCGGGGGACAGGGGTTTGAAAAACTGTTTTTT.

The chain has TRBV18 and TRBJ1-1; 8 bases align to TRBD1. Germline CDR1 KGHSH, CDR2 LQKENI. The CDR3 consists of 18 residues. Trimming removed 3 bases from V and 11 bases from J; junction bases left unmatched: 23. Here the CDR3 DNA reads TGTGCCAGCTCACCTGCCTCCCCTCTTCTGTCGGGACAGGTCCTGGCTTTCTTT. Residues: CASSPASPLLSGQVLAFF.

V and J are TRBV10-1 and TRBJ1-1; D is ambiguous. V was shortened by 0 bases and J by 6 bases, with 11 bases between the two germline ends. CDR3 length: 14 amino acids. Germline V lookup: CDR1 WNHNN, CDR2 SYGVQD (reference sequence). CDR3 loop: CASSESWGPAEAFF. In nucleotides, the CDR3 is TGCGCCAGCAGTGAGTCTTGGGGTCCGGCTGAAGCTTTCTTT.

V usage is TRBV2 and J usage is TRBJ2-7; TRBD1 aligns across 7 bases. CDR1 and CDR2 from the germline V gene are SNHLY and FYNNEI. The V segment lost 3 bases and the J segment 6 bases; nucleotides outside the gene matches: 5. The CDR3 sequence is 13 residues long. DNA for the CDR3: TGTGCCAGCAGTGAGACAGGGAAGGGCGAGCAGTACTTC. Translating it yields CASSETGKGEQYF.

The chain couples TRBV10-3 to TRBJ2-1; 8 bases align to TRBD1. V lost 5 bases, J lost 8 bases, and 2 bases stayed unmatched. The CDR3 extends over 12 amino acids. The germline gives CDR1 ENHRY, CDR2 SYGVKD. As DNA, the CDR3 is TGTGCCATCAGTCAGGGGGCCTATGAGCAGTTCTTC. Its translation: CAISQGAYEQFF.

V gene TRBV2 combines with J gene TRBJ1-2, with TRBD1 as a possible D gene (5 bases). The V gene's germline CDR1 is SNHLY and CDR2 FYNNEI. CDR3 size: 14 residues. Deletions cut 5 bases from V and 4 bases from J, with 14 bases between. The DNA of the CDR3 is TGTGCCAGCAGTCCCGTGGGCGGGGGCTATGGCTACACCTTC. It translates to CASSPVGGGYGYTF.

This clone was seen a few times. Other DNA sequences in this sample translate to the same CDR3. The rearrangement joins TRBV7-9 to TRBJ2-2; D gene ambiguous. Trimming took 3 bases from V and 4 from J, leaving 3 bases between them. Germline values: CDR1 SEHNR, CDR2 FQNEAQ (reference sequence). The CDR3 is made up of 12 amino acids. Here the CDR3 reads CASSLITGELFF. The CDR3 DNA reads TGTGCCAGCAGCTTGATCACCGGGGAGCTGTTTTTT.

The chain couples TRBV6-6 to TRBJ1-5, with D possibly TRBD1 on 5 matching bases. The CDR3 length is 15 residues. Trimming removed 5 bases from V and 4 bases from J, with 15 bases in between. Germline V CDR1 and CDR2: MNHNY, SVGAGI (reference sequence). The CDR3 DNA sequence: TGTGCCAGCAGTAACCTCAGGGTCAGAAATCAGCCCCAGCATTTT. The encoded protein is CASSNLRVRNQPQHF.

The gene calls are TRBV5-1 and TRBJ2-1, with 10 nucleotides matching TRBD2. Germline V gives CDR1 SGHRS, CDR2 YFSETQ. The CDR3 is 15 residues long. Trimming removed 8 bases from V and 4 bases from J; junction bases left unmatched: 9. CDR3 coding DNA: TGCGCCAGTTCGGGAGGGACTAGCGTATACAATGAGCAGTTCTTC. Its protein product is CASSGGTSVYNEQFF.

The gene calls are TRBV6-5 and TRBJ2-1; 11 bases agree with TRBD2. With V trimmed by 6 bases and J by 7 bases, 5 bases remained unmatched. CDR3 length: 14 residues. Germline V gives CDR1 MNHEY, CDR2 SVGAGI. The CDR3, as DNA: TGTGCCAGCAGCACCACTAGCGGGAGTAATGAGCAGTTCTTC. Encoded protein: CASSTTSGSNEQFF.

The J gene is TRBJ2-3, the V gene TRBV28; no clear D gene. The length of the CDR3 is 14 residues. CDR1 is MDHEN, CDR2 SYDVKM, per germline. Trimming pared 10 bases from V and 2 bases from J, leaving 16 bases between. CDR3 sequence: CATVTSGFTDTQYF. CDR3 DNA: TGTGCCACCGTGACGTCGGGCTTCACAGATACGCAGTATTTT.

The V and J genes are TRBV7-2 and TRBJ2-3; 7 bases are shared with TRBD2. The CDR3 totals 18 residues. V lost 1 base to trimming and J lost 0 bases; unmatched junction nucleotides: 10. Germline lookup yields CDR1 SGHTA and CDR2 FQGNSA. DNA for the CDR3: TGTGCCAGCAGCTTAGGGGGAGGAGCGGGGACTAGCACAGATACGCAGTATTTT. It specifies CASSLGGGAGTSTDTQYF.

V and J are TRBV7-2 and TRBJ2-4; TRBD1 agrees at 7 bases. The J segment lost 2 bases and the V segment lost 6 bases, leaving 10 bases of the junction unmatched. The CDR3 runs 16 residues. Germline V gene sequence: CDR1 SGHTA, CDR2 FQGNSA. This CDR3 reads CASSPAQGRPKNIQYF. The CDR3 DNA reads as TGTGCCAGCAGTCCAGCACAGGGGAGACCCAAAAACATTCAGTACTTC.